This T cell receptor beta chain was recorded in a study of blood T cell repertoires in COVID-19. Overall study: Material from acute and convalescent COVID-19 was sourced from the United States, Italy and Spain. T cells, B-cell-depleted T cells, or PBMCs supplied cDNA or gDNA.

As handled by the study authors: Using reference gene primer amplification, nucleated cell counts were estimated. Assay used: immunoSEQ multiplex PCR; TCRdb lists only in-frame clones, some missing. V, J and clone size were drawn from that table, and D and trimming were deduced from the DNA. The sample yields about 210,000 clones, more than 70% seen once. Germline V gene lookup returns CDR1 SGHVS and CDR2 FNYEAQ. Trimming at V came to 4 bases and at J to 6 bases, leaving 12 bases not matched to a gene. The CDR3 has 18 residues. The receptor was derived from a man aged 18 to 29 with active or convalescent COVID-19. Source material: peripheral blood. The gene calls are TRBV7-6 and TRBJ1-6; 10 positions match TRBD1. The CDR3 bases are TGTGCCAGCAGCTCCCGCCCTGGGACAGGGGCGAGTAATTCACCCCTCCACTTT. It specifies CASSSRPGTGASNSPLHF.